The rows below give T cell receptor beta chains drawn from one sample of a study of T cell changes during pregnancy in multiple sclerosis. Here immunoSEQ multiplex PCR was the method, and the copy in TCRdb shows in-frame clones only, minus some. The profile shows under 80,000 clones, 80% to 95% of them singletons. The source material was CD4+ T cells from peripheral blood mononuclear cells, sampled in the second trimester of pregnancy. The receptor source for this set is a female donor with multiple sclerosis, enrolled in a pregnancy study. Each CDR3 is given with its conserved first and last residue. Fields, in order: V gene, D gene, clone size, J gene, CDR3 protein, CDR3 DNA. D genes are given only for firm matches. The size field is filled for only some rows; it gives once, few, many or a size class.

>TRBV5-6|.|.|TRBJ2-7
CASYRRGGYEQYF
TGTGCCAGCTATCGGAGGGGGGGCTACGAGCAGTACTTC
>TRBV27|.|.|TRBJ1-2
CASSPLGSNYGYTF
TGTGCCAGCAGTCCCCTAGGCAGCAACTATGGCTACACCTTC
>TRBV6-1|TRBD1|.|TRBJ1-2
CASSGTGGGYGYTF
TGTGCCAGCAGTGGGACAGGGGGCGGCTATGGCTACACCTTC
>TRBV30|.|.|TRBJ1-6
CAWSGRAASYNSPLHF
TGTGCCTGGAGTGGGCGGGCAGCCTCCTATAATTCACCCCTCCACTTT
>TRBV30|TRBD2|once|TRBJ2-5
CAWRGGRGETQYF
TGTGCCTGGAGAGGCGGGAGAGGAGAGACCCAGTACTTC
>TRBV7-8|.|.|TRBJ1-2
CASSLSGRVYGYTF
TGTGCCAGCAGCTTAAGTGGCAGGGTCTATGGCTACACCTTC
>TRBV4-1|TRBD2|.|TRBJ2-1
CASSQPGTSGSSEQFF
TGCGCCAGCAGCCAGCCCGGGACTAGCGGGAGTTCTGAGCAGTTCTTC
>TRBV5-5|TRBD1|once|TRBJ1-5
CASSLYSTGFTNQPQHF
TGTGCCAGCAGCCTCTACTCGACAGGGTTTACCAATCAGCCCCAGCATTTT
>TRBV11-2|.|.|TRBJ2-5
CASSLADQETQYF
TGTGCCAGCAGCTTAGCGGACCAAGAGACCCAGTACTTC
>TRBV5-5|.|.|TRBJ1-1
CASSLAGGGWYTEAFF
TGTGCCAGCAGCTTAGCGGGGGGGGGATGGTACACTGAAGCTTTCTTT
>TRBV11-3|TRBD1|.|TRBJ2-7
CASSLRQGVYEQYF
TGTGCCAGCAGCTTACGACAGGGTGTCTACGAGCAGTACTTC
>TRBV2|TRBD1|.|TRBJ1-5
CASKSGTGGNQPQHF
TGTGCCAGCAAGAGCGGGACAGGGGGGAATCAGCCCCAGCATTTT
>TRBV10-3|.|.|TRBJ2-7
CAISPSPRMDEQYF
TGTGCCATCAGCCCCTCCCCTAGAATGGACGAGCAGTACTTC
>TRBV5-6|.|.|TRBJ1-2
CASSLASDGYTF
TGTGCCAGCAGCTTGGCCTCGGATGGCTACACCTTC
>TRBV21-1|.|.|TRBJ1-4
CASSKPSGWGQASTNEKLFF
TGTGCCAGCAGCAAACCCTCTGGCTGGGGACAGGCTTCAACTAATGAAAAACTGTTTTTT
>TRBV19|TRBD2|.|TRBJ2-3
CASRRTTSADTQYF
TGTGCCAGTAGGAGAACTACTAGCGCAGATACGCAGTATTTT
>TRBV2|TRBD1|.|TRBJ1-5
CASSRQGSQPQHF
TGTGCCAGCAGTAGACAGGGGAGTCAGCCCCAGCATTTT
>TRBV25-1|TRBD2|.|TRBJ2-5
CASSEGSGSFRETQYF
TGTGCCAGCAGTGAAGGTAGCGGGAGCTTCAGAGAGACCCAGTACTTC
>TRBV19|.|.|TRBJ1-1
CASGSTVNTEAFF
TGTGCCAGTGGATCCACAGTGAACACTGAAGCTTTCTTT
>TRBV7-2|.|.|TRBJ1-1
CASSLQGSLSTEAFF
TGTGCCAGCAGCTTACAGGGGAGCTTGAGCACTGAAGCTTTCTTT
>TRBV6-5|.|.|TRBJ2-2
CASSYTGNTGELFF
TGTGCCAGCAGTTATACAGGGAACACCGGGGAGCTGTTTTTT
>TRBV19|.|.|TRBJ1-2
CASSAGGYTF
TGTGCCAGTAGCGCGGGTGGCTACACCTTC
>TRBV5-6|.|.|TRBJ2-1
CASSPLAGRKYNEQFF
TGTGCCAGCAGCCCACTGGCGGGAAGGAAGTACAATGAGCAGTTCTTC
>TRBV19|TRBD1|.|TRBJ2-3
CASSIDGAAGGYVDTQYF
TGTGCCAGTAGTATAGACGGGGCGGCAGGGGGATATGTGGATACGCAGTATTTT
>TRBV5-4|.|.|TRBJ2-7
CASSLRGFYEQYF
TGTGCCAGCAGCCTCCGGGGTTTCTACGAGCAGTACTTC
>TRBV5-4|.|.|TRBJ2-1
CASSLEQGNEQFF
TGTGCCAGCAGCTTGGAGCAGGGGAATGAGCAGTTCTTC
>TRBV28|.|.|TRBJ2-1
CATGLTEQFF
TGTGCCACCGGTCTCACTGAGCAGTTCTTC
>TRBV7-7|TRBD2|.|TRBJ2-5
CASSLGTSGETQYF
TGTGCCAGCAGCTTGGGGACTAGCGGAGAGACCCAGTACTTC
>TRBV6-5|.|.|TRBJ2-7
CASRRLGGASYEQYF
TGTGCCAGCAGACGACTAGGAGGGGCCTCCTACGAGCAGTACTTC
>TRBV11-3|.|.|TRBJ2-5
CASSLAEETQYF
TGTGCCAGCAGCTTAGCCGAAGAGACCCAGTACTTC
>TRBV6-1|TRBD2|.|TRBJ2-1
CASHGGAFEQFF
TGTGCCAGCCACGGGGGGGCTTTTGAGCAGTTCTTC
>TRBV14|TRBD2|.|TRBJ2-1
CASSQNLLAIRYNEQFF
TGTGCCAGCAGCCAAAACTTACTAGCGATAAGATACAATGAGCAGTTCTTC
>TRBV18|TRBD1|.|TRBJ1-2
CASSPGQPNYGYTF
TGTGCCAGCTCACCGGGACAGCCTAACTATGGCTACACCTTC
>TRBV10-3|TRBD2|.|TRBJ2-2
CAISVTAGITGELFF
TGTGCCATCAGTGTTACAGCGGGGATTACCGGGGAGCTGTTTTTT
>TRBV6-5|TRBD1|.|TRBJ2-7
CASIGQGDEQYF
TGTGCCAGCATCGGACAGGGGGACGAGCAGTACTTC
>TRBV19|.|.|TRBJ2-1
CASSIEGRAGNEQFF
TGTGCCAGTAGTATAGAGGGCAGGGCTGGAAATGAGCAGTTCTTC
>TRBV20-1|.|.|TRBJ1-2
CSARNYGYTF
TGCAGTGCGAGGAACTATGGCTACACCTTC
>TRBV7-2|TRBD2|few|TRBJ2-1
CASSLARASGNNEQFF
TGTGCCAGCAGCTTAGCGCGGGCTAGCGGTAACAATGAGCAGTTCTTC
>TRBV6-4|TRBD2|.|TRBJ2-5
CASALGNLGGRVTGTQYF
TGTGCCAGCGCCCTGGGGAATTTAGGAGGGAGGGTCACAGGGACCCAGTACTTC
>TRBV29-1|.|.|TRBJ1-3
CSVAGVESGNTIYF
TGCAGCGTTGCAGGGGTCGAATCTGGAAACACCATATATTTT
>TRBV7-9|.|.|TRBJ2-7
CASSSQGKSYEQYF
TGTGCCAGCAGCTCGCAGGGGAAATCCTACGAGCAGTACTTC
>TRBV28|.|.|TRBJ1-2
CASSPAGYYGYTF
TGTGCCAGCAGTCCTGCAGGGTACTATGGCTACACCTTC
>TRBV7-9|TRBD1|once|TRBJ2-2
CASSTWDSDTGELFF
TGTGCCAGCAGCACCTGGGACAGTGACACCGGGGAGCTGTTTTTT
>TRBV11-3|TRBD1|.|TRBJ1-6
CASRRDSSYNSPLHF
TGTGCCAGCAGGCGGGACAGTTCATATAATTCACCCCTCCACTTT
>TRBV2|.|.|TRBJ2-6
CASSARWFLPRSGANVLTF
TGTGCCAGCAGTGCGAGGTGGTTCCTTCCACGCTCTGGGGCCAACGTCCTGACTTTC
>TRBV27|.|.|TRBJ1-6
CASRQGSSSYNSPLHF
TGTGCCAGCAGGCAGGGATCGAGTTCCTATAATTCACCCCTCCACTTT
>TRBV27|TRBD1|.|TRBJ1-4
CASMGLGQGWEKLFF
TGTGCCAGCATGGGATTGGGACAGGGGTGGGAAAAACTGTTTTTT
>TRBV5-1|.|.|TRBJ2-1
CASSLGQGYNEQFF
TGCGCCAGCAGCTTGGGGCAGGGTTACAATGAGCAGTTCTTC
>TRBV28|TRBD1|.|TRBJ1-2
CASGRGGTGGLGYTF
TGTGCCAGCGGGAGGGGCGGGACAGGGGGCCTCGGCTACACCTTC
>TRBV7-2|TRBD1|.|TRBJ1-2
CASSRGQGEGGYTF
TGTGCCAGCAGCCGGGGACAGGGTGAAGGCGGCTACACCTTC
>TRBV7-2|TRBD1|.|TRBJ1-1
CASSSRQGMEAFF
TGTGCCAGCAGCAGCAGACAGGGAATGGAAGCTTTCTTT
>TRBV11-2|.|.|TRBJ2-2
CASSPSQYTGELFF
TGTGCCAGCAGCCCTTCTCAGTACACCGGGGAGCTGTTTTTT